This T cell receptor (beta chain) was sequenced in a study of shared clonotypes between healthy human individuals (dated by TCRdb to the early 2020s). Broadly, across the study: The cohort included three men and two women between 18 and 49 years of age. Libraries were prepared and TCR repertoires were sequenced by different laboratories using diverse techniques, in order to increase sequencing depth and limit assay-specific biases. To estimate repertoire size and how much clonotype sharing occurs between individuals, the study deeply sequenced the blood TCR repertoires of five healthy adults. Leukapheresis yielded between about 0.85 and 10 billion PBMCs per donor. For each donor, CD4 naive and CD4 memory were each run on three plates, CD8 naive on two plates, and CD8 memory on one plate.

Using the deep immunoSEQ assay, multiplex PCR amplified TCR CDR3 regions from genomic DNA. Extracted genomic DNA from each cell subset was spread evenly across all wells of several immunoSEQ 96-well plates, with each plate serving as a replicate. For sorted subsets, around 200 ng genomic DNA, equal to about 30,000 T cell genomes, was loaded into each replicate PCR. Purified libraries were measured with a Qubit 3.0 fluorometer, size-checked on a Bioanalyzer 2100, and measured again with the KAPA Library Quantification kit. Each immunoSEQ 96-well plate was sequenced on its own single-read 150-cycle Illumina NextSeq 550 flow cell. The study's processing was this. Because the immunoSEQ output held only junctional sequences and lacked quality scores, the filtering could not match the filtering applied to full-length reads. Sequences were annotated with PyIR, a Python wrapper for IgBLAST v1.9, using IMGT germline references to assign V/J genes and CDR3. Reads were filtered out if the reads had weak V/J assignments (E-value above 1e-6), no CDR3, stop codons, out-of-frame junctions, or ambiguous translated residues. V3J clonotypes were defined by identical inferred V gene, J gene, and CDR3 amino acid sequence. Percentage overlap between repertoires was calculated by dividing the number of shared unique clonotypes by the size of the smaller repertoire. Repertoire richness was assessed with RTK rarefaction, the Chao1 estimator, and Recon v2.1 estimates of unobserved clonotypes. Generation probabilities for all TCRbeta clonotypes obtained by the gDNA method from several donors were computed using OLGA. The clones in this table, taken by TCRdb from immuneACCESS, are in-frame only. Not every clone is retained; where verified, under half of the shortfall comes from an unresolved V gene, and the cause of the rest is unknown. For V, J and clone size, that table is used; D and trimming come from the DNA. In this sample the table shows approximately 100,000 clones, around 64% of which occur a single time. Around 24% of the sample lies in the top ten.

Overall study outcomes, separate from this receptor: Rarefaction of sorted-subset datasets indicated incomplete sequencing despite the large sequencing depth. Across a few donors, about 5% of naive CD4, approximately 3.5% of naive CD8, roughly 2.2% of memory CD4, and approximately 0.4% of memory CD8 clonotypes were shared. Compared with non-shared clonotypes, the clonotypes found in all four sorted-subset donors had higher generation probabilities. Larger estimated clonotype richness was generally found for naive subsets than for memory subsets. Pairwise subsampling led to the expectation that sequencing depth would affect the degree of clonotype sharing among donors. The genetic and exposure-history diversity represented was limited by the small number of donors. Only blood was sampled, and tissue TCR repertoires likely differ from those in blood.

A word on this clone: Its antigen has not been determined. The sample holds no much larger clone one base away, and base qualities are not on file.

Donors were healthy HIV-negative adults with no recently reported acute infections or vaccinations. Every donor was a Caucasian adult residing in Nashville, Tennessee, USA. CD8 memory samples consisted of magnetically selected CD45RO+ cells combined with CCR7-negative CD45RA+ effector memory (TemRA) cells. Blood was obtained by leukapheresis, after which PBMCs were separated by Ficoll-Histopaque density gradient centrifugation and cryopreserved in liquid nitrogen vapor phase. Analytical flow cytometry was used to check the purity and quantity of each magnetically sorted T cell population. From each sorted fraction, genomic DNA was isolated and quantified by UV absorbance on a Nanodrop 2000c. The sequencing sample was made of memory CD8+ T cells sorted from blood. Sample cell subset or site, as interpreted from the label and publication: CD45RO+ cells pooled with CCR7-negative TemRA cells. This clonotype was obtained from a woman aged 30 to 39 in good health.

The nucleotides read TGTGCCAGCAGCCCAAGAACCACAGGGTCCAACGAGCAGTACTTC. It encodes CASSPRTTGSNEQYF. The sequence joins TRBV5-6 to TRBJ2-7; a tentative D call is TRBD1 (6 bases match). Trimming at the junction amounts to 4 bases on V and 5 bases on J, and the germline ends lie 19 bases apart. The CDR3 has 15 amino acids, counting the end cysteine and phenylalanine. The entry retains the CDR3 DNA only, 45 bases that are in frame from base 1. CDR1 SGHDT and CDR2 YYEEEE are derived from the germline V gene.